The present T cell receptor (beta chain) was sequenced within a study of T cell repertoires in ileal Crohn's disease. This clone was observed a handful of times. The junction had 0 bases not matched to a gene; V was cut back by 4 bases and J by 1 base. The CDR3 has 12 residues. In germline, CDR1 is SQVTM, CDR2 ANQGSEA. Stated time point: neoterminal ileum biopsy at postoperative endoscopy, about 6 months after surgery. TCRdb's table, derived via immunoSEQ multiplex PCR, lists solely in-frame clones and lacks some. The data show roughly 2,200 clones, approximately 62% seen once. Sequencing used ileal tissue. The sequence derives from an adult with Crohn's disease. The rearrangement joins TRBV29-1 to TRBJ2-7, with TRBD2 matching 8 bases. For the CDR3, the DNA is TGCAGCGTTGTAGCGGGGTCCTACGAGCAGTACTTC. The encoded protein is CSVVAGSYEQYF.